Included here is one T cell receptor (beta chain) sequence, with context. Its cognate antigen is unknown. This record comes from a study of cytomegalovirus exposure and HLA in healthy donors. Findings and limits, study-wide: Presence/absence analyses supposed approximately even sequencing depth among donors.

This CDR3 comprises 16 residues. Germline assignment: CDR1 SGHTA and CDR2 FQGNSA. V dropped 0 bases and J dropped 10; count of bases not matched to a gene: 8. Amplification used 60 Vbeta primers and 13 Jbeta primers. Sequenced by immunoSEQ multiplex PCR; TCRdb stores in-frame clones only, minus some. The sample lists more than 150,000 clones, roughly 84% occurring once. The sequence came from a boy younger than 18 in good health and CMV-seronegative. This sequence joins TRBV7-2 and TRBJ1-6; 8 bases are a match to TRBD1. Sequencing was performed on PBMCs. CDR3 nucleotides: TGTGCCAGCAGCTTAGCGCAGTTCCAGGGGGCGTCACCCCTCCACTTT. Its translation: CASSLAQFQGASPLHF.